The entry below gives a single T cell receptor beta chain sequence along with its context. Antigen: not known. This record comes from a study of shared clonotypes between healthy human individuals. Whole-study results and caveats: Non-shared clonotypes showed lower generation probabilities than clonotypes common to all four donors.

Assay used: immunoSEQ multiplex PCR; TCRdb lists only in-frame clones, some missing. In the table there are about 230,000 clones, just over 65% of which are singletons. Germline CDR1 is SEHNR and CDR2 is FQNEAQ (reference sequence). The germline V and J ends were trimmed by 4 bases and 8 bases, with 14 bases remaining between them. This CDR3 has 14 residues. The source is a man aged 25-45 years in good health. The chain joins TRBV7-9 to TRBJ1-4; D perhaps matches TRBD1 (5 bases). The sample was memory CD4+ T cells sorted from blood. Subset described: CD45RA-negative fraction. The CDR3 reads CASSSGARGEKLFF. The CDR3 coding sequence is TGTGCCAGCAGCTCCGGGGCACGAGGGGAAAAACTGTTTTTT.